This T cell receptor beta chain was sequenced in a study of blood T cell repertoires in COVID-19. Study background: Acute-phase and convalescent COVID-19 samples originated in the United States, Italy and Spain.

The V gene end was trimmed by 5 bases and the J gene end by 2 bases; junction bases not matched to a gene: 3. The germline V gene encodes CDR1 SGHTA and CDR2 FQGNSA. The CDR3 runs to 14 residues. Some clones are missing from TCRdb's copy, which holds only in-frame ones; the method was immunoSEQ multiplex PCR. There are 430,000 or so clones in the sample; roughly 88% occur only once, and roughly 1.4% lies in the top ten. Residents of about two dozen US areas, aged about 18 to 95 years, made up the participants. The clonotype was recovered from a young woman who had been exposed to COVID-19. V usage is TRBV7-2 and J usage is TRBJ2-5; TRBD2 agrees at 9 bases. Specimen: PBMCs or T cells enriched from blood (not recorded which). The CDR3 loop reads CASSLSGGQETQYF. The CDR3 nucleotides read TGTGCCAGCAGCCTCAGCGGGGGGCAAGAGACCCAGTACTTC.